The rows below give T cell receptor beta chains drawn from one sample of a study of CXCR3-negative and CXCR3-positive naive CD8 T cells. Using the 5' RACE reads, TCRdb records one entry per CDR3 protein without DNA. Recorded for this sample: about 39,000 distinct CDR3 sequences. The sequenced sample was naive CXCR3- CD8+ T cells from blood. These receptors originate from a human donor in good health. Some clones in this sample may be carry-over from other donors' samples. CDR3s include the opening cysteine and the closing phenylalanine or tryptophan. Size values are once, few and many counts, or a class for expanded clones, and some rows have none.

clone size | J gene | V gene | CDR3 protein
- | TRBJ2-5 | TRBV29-1 | CSVRLAGVPGTQYF
- | TRBJ1-5 | TRBV28 | CASSPPVGQPQHF
- | TRBJ2-1 | TRBV28 | CASSLVAGGHEFF
- | TRBJ2-2 | TRBV6-5 | CASSFREFGTGELFF
- | TRBJ2-7 | TRBV28 | CASSSRLAGDHSYEQYF
- | TRBJ2-7 | TRBV2 | CASSEGKGRNEQYF
- | TRBJ2-1 | TRBV6-2/TRBV6-3 | CASRQDREVNNEQFF
- | TRBJ2-3 | TRBV29-1 | CSVEGGTGGSTDTQYF
- | TRBJ1-5 | TRBV7-9 | CASSRTGTGTYQPQHF
- | TRBJ1-5 | TRBV28 | CASSLQGAFNQPQHF
- | TRBJ2-1 | TRBV9 | CASSAGGANEQFF
- | TRBJ2-1 | TRBV12-3/TRBV12-4 | CASSLGTSGVQRPFF
- | TRBJ2-1 | TRBV7-8 | CASSSLPLAEQFF
- | TRBJ2-3 | TRBV29-1 | CSVLAGGRADTQYF
- | TRBJ2-1 | TRBV4-3 | CASSQETGGTYNEQFF
- | TRBJ2-5 | TRBV7-2 | CASSFGGRDETQYF
- | TRBJ1-2 | TRBV11-2 | CASSLGFRGQEDYGYTF
- | TRBJ1-4 | TRBV7-8 | CASSIEDEKLFF
- | TRBJ1-2 | TRBV7-2 | CASSPTTSGLGYTF
- | TRBJ2-5 | TRBV7-8 | CASSFSGGSGETQYF
- | TRBJ1-1 | TRBV5-1 | CASSTSTGGTEAFF
- | TRBJ2-1 | TRBV5-1 | CASSLEREGSYNEQFF
- | TRBJ2-2 | TRBV7-9 | CASSLDSATGELFF
- | TRBJ2-7 | TRBV5-1 | CASAPRGRTPYEQYF
medium-sized | TRBJ1-4 | TRBV4-3 | CASSQGMVDEKLFF
- | TRBJ2-3 | TRBV28 | CASSFLAGEITDTQYF
- | TRBJ1-1 | TRBV19 | CASSSTKNTEAFF
- | TRBJ1-6 | TRBV11-3 | CASSVENNSPLHF
- | TRBJ1-1 | TRBV29-1 | CSVVTGINTEAFF
- | TRBJ2-6 | TRBV27 | CASGNTGLRGANVLTF
- | TRBJ2-2 | TRBV7-3 | CASREGLAAGELFF
- | TRBJ2-7 | TRBV4-2 | CASSQDPGSYEQYF
- | TRBJ2-3 | TRBV12-3/TRBV12-4 | CASSLSDLNLGHQYF
- | TRBJ2-2 | TRBV6-2/TRBV6-3 | CASITLTGELFF
- | TRBJ2-1 | TRBV11-1 | CASSLEGEGSNEQFF
- | TRBJ1-1 | TRBV10-3 | CAINTELNTEAFF
- | TRBJ2-3 | TRBV4-2 | CASSQLAGGPSDTQYF
- | TRBJ2-7 | TRBV7-2 | CASSLDPGNYEQYF
- | TRBJ2-1 | TRBV4-3 | CASSQDLNPTFYNEQFF
- | TRBJ2-7 | TRBV29-1 | CSVGVWDSSYEQYF
- | TRBJ1-5 | TRBV15 | CATTSGYQPQHF
- | TRBJ2-1 | TRBV7-6 | CASTQGAGYNEQFF
- | TRBJ2-2 | TRBV6-6 | CASRPWAGELFF
- | TRBJ2-5 | TRBV28 | CASSLGSGWQETQYF
- | TRBJ2-2 | TRBV4-2 | CASSQELGNTGELFF
- | TRBJ1-2 | TRBV7-9 | CASSLAGDYGYTF
- | TRBJ2-7 | TRBV7-2 | CASSFASGFYEQYF
- | TRBJ1-4 | TRBV25-1 | CASSVVVGGEKLFF
- | TRBJ2-2 | TRBV7-3 | CASSLSLTGGAGELFF
- | TRBJ1-5 | TRBV15 | CATTSGTAFNQPQHF